The 26 T cell receptor beta chains below were found in one sample sequenced in a study of blood T cell repertoires in COVID-19. The protocol was immunoSEQ multiplex PCR, while the TCRdb copy is restricted to in-frame clones and leaves out a portion. The repertoire includes around 310,000 clones, 70% to 90% of them detected once, and around a tenth sits in the top ten. Sequenced material: PBMCs or T cells enriched from blood (not recorded which). These receptors all come from a woman in her forties who had recovered from COVID-19.

This chain uses TRBV28 with TRBJ1-1; the match to TRBD1 covers 7 bases. This CDR3 is built from 15 residues. Looked up from germline, CDR1 is MDHEN and CDR2 is SYDVKM. With V trimmed by 5 bases and J by 7 bases, 13 bases remained unmatched. CDR3 region: CASSPHIDGTDEAFF. The DNA for the CDR3 is TGTGCCAGCAGTCCCCATATTGACGGGACAGATGAAGCTTTCTTT.

The gene calls are TRBV30 and TRBJ2-7; 9 bases match TRBD1. V trimming: 2 bases; J trimming: 1 base; junction bases outside the gene matches: 3. The CDR3 has 14 amino acids. The germline V gene has CDR1 GTSNPN and CDR2 SVGIG (reference sequence). The CDR3 nucleotides read TGTGCCTGGAGTACTGGGACAGGGTCCTACGAGCAGTACTTC. As protein: CAWSTGTGSYEQYF. The full variable domain, rest sourced from reference TRBV30 and TRBJ2-7, is SQTIHQWPATLVQPVGSPLSLECTVEGTSNPNLYWYRQAAGRGLQLLFYSVGIGQISSEVPQNLSASRPQDRQFILSSKKLLLSDSGFYLCAWSTGTGSYEQYFGPGTRLTVT.

This clone was picked up one time. DNA of the CDR3: TGTGCCAGTAGTATAGATCGGAGAACAGGCAGCTCTGGGGCCAACGTCCTGACTTTC. Residues: CASSIDRRTGSSGANVLTF. V gene TRBV19 combines with J gene TRBJ2-6; D possibly corresponds to TRBD1 (5 bases). This CDR3 is built from 19 residues. Trimming removed 0 bases at V and 0 bases at J, with 15 bases between. The germline CDR1 and CDR2 sequences are LNHDA and SQIVND (reference sequence).

The chain joins TRBV6-5 to TRBJ2-1; possibly TRBD2 for D (5 bases). V was cut by 0 bases and J by 8 bases, with 5 bases left in between. The CDR3 loop spans 12 amino acids. Germline-derived CDR1 and CDR2 are MNHEY and SVGAGI. CDR3 nucleotides: TGTGCCAGCAGTTACTCGCGGGATGAGCAGTTCTTC. Translating it yields CASSYSRDEQFF.

In DNA form, the CDR3 reads TGTGCCAGCAGCGGGGCTTACGAGCAGTACTTC. Translating gives CASSGAYEQYF. The V gene is TRBV7-2, the J gene TRBJ2-7; D may be TRBD1 (5 bases). Per the germline V gene, CDR1 is SGHTA and CDR2 is FQGNSA. The ends were cut back, 5 bases at V and 4 bases at J, with 6 bases in the middle. The CDR3 extends over 11 amino acids.

The chain carries TRBV9 and TRBJ1-1; no clear D. Germline V gene data show CDR1 as SGDLS and CDR2 as YYNGEE. CDR3 length: 15 amino acids. The ends were cut back, 0 bases at V and 6 bases at J, with 15 bases in the middle. This CDR3 reads CASSVESQAGAEAFF. The CDR3 DNA sequence: TGTGCCAGCAGCGTAGAGAGTCAGGCGGGCGCTGAAGCTTTCTTT. The variable domain in full, completed from reference TRBV9 and TRBJ1-1, reads DSGVTQTPKHLITATGQRVTLRCSPRSGDLSVYWYQQSLDQGLQFLIQYYNGEERAKGNILERFSAQQFPDLHSELNLSSLELGDSALYFCASSVESQAGAEAFFGQGTRLTVV.

CDR3 sequence (DNA): TGTGCCAGCAGTTACTCCAGGGTTAGCACTGAAGCTTTCTTT. Protein sequence: CASSYSRVSTEAFF. This rearrangement joins TRBV6-5 to TRBJ1-1; a weak D match, TRBD1 (5 bases). Germline V CDR1 and CDR2: MNHEY, SVGAGI. This CDR3 is built from 14 residues. V shed 0 bases and J shed 4 bases, with 9 bases lying between them.

This clone was recorded once. The gene calls are TRBV28 and TRBJ2-7; TRBD1 matches at 7 bases. V lost 3 bases, J lost 2 bases, and 7 bases stayed unmatched. From germline, CDR1 is MDHEN and CDR2 SYDVKM. The CDR3 is 15 residues long. CDR3 sequence (DNA): TGTGCCAGCAGTTTGGTATCGACAGGGCCCTACGAGCAGTACTTC. This encodes CASSLVSTGPYEQYF.

The genes are TRBV6-2 or TRBV6-3 and TRBJ2-6; TRBD2 aligns across 9 bases. The V gene's germline CDR1 is MNHEY and CDR2 SVGEGT. Trimming took 5 bases from V and 2 from J; bases not matched to a gene: 16. The CDR3 runs 20 residues. CDR3 protein: CASSPSPGLAGKAGANVLTF. The CDR3 coding sequence is TGTGCCAGCAGTCCCTCTCCTGGGCTAGCGGGAAAAGCTGGGGCCAACGTCCTGACTTTC.

V usage is TRBV5-6 and J usage is TRBJ2-2; no clear D gene. The V and J ends lost 0 bases and 6 bases respectively, with 6 bases between them. Germline V lookup: CDR1 SGHDT, CDR2 YYEEEE. This CDR3 comprises 13 residues. CDR3 sequence (DNA): TGTGCCAGCAGCTTGGTCACAGCCGGGGAGCTGTTTTTT. It specifies CASSLVTAGELFF.

The chain joins TRBV19 to TRBJ2-3, with 8 bases aligning to TRBD2. The V gene's germline CDR1 is LNHDA and CDR2 SQIVND (reference sequence). The CDR3 sequence is 17 residues long. After removal of 3 bases from V and 1 base from J, the junction contained 9 bases not matched to a gene. The CDR3 loop reads CASSMSYWRGGTDTQYF. The CDR3 DNA reads as TGTGCCAGTAGTATGTCCTATTGGCGGGGGGGCACAGATACGCAGTATTTT.

V usage is TRBV9 and J usage is TRBJ2-7, with 8 bases matching TRBD2. Germline CDR1 and CDR2: SGDLS and YYNGEE. The V and J ends lost 0 bases and 0 bases, in that order; junction bases with no gene match: 5. The CDR3 is 16 residues long. The CDR3 region has the DNA TGTGCCAGCAGCGTAGCCGCGGGAGGACCCTCCTACGAGCAGTACTTC. Its translation: CASSVAAGGPSYEQYF.

The genes are TRBV9 and TRBJ2-5, with TRBD1 as a possible D gene (6 bases). From germline, CDR1 is SGDLS and CDR2 YYNGEE. Trimming cost V 4 bases and J 5 bases, with 21 bases left between them. This CDR3 is built from 16 residues. CDR3 sequence (DNA): TGTGCCAGCAGCTACAGATGGGACATTCGCGGGGAGACCCAGTACTTC. Translated, it gives CASSYRWDIRGETQYF. The variable domain in full, with the rest retrieved from reference TRBV9 and TRBJ2-5, is DSGVTQTPKHLITATGQRVTLRCSPRSGDLSVYWYQQSLDQGLQFLIQYYNGEERAKGNILERFSAQQFPDLHSELNLSSLELGDSALYFCASSYRWDIRGETQYFGPGTRLLVL.

This clone occurred once. V and J are TRBV5-1 and TRBJ2-5; 8 nucleotides match TRBD2. Trimming cost V 0 bases and J 5 bases; bases outside gene matches: 9. This CDR3 is 16 amino acids long. Germline V gene sequence: CDR1 SGHRS, CDR2 YFSETQ. CDR3 sequence: CASSLVSGGPWETQYF. The CDR3 DNA sequence: TGCGCCAGCAGCTTGGTAAGCGGGGGTCCGTGGGAGACCCAGTACTTC.

This rearrangement joins TRBV29-1 to TRBJ2-3, with 7 bases identical to TRBD2. The V and J ends lost 0 bases and 6 bases, in that order; junction bases with no gene match: 9. This CDR3 region has 15 residues. Germline V gives CDR1 SQVTM, CDR2 ANQGSEA. CDR3 sequence reads: CSVEDRGSSGDTQYF. The CDR3, as DNA: TGCAGCGTTGAAGATCGCGGGAGCTCCGGGGATACGCAGTATTTT.

The rearrangement uses TRBV7-3 and TRBJ2-2; 10 bases match TRBD1. Germline CDR1 reads SGHTA; CDR2 reads FQGTGA. The V and J ends lost 2 bases and 2 bases, in that order; junction bases with no gene match: 5. This CDR3 spans 17 amino acids. The CDR3: CASSLFRDRGNTGELFF. CDR3 coding DNA: TGTGCCAGCAGCTTATTTCGGGACAGGGGTAACACCGGGGAGCTGTTTTTT.

The chain joins TRBV5-1 to TRBJ2-3; unclear D gene. This CDR3 is 12 amino acids long. CDR1 and CDR2 (germline): SGHRS, YFSETQ. V lost 3 bases and J 8 bases, leaving 10 bases between the germline ends. CDR3 region: CASSSGPGTQYF. The CDR3 DNA sequence: TGCGCCAGCAGCTCGGGTCCGGGTACGCAGTATTTT.

The V call is TRBV7-3, the J call TRBJ2-3; 7 nucleotides align to TRBD1. Trimming cost V 5 bases and J 0 bases; bases outside gene matches: 5. The CDR3 has 15 residues. Germline V lookup: CDR1 SGHTA, CDR2 FQGTGA. The CDR3 DNA is TGTGCCAGCAGCCTACAGGGGATAAGCACAGATACGCAGTATTTT. Translated, it gives CASSLQGISTDTQYF.

J is TRBJ2-3 and V is TRBV7-2, with 8 bases matching TRBD1. The V segment lost 5 bases and the J segment 5 bases; nucleotides outside the gene matches: 9. Germline V lookup: CDR1 SGHTA, CDR2 FQGNSA. The CDR3 is made up of 15 amino acids. The CDR3 sequence is CASSPGAGGLDTQYF. CDR3 in DNA: TGTGCCAGCAGCCCCGGGGCAGGGGGCCTAGATACGCAGTATTTT.

The chain has TRBV7-6 and TRBJ1-2; D gene unclear. Looked up from germline, CDR1 is SGHVS and CDR2 is FNYEAQ. V was cut by 4 bases and J by 8 bases, with 20 bases left in between. The CDR3 has 15 residues. DNA for the CDR3: TGTGCCAGCAGCTCTACCCGAGACCGGGGAGGCGGCTACACCTTC. Amino acids: CASSSTRDRGGGYTF.

J is TRBJ2-7 and V is TRBV11-2; tentatively, D is TRBD1 (5 bases). Germline CDR1 reads SGHAT; CDR2 reads FQNNGV. Trimming removed 7 bases from V and 7 bases from J, with 17 bases in between. The CDR3 spans 13 residues. The CDR3 DNA sequence: TGTGCCAGCACCCGACCACAGGTCTTGGAGCAGTACTTC. Translating it yields CASTRPQVLEQYF.

The V and J genes are TRBV15 and TRBJ2-1, with TRBD2 identical over 11 bases. This CDR3 has 17 residues. Germline assignment: CDR1 LNHNV and CDR2 YYDKDF (reference sequence). V shed 0 bases, J shed 2 bases, and the junction held 3 bases outside the gene matches. The CDR3 DNA reads TGTGCCACCAGCAGAGATCTAGCGGGAGGCACCTACAATGAGCAGTTCTTC. Translation gives CATSRDLAGGTYNEQFF.

Note on this clone: One end of the junction fails to match germline, which may point to a read error. The rearrangement links TRBV7-7 to TRBJ2-1, with D tentatively TRBD2 (5 bases). The germline V gene encodes CDR1 SSHAT and CDR2 FNYEAQ (reference sequence). CDR3 size: 16 residues. The CDR3 sequence is CASSLARQEPYNEQFF. The CDR3 DNA sequence: TGTGCTAGCAGCTTAGCGCGCCAGGAACCTTACAATGAGCAGTTCTTC.

V usage is TRBV7-9 and J usage is TRBJ2-5, with D hard to call. The CDR3 extends over 13 amino acids. The V end lost 0 bases, the J end lost 5 bases, and 7 bases lay between the germline ends. Germline V CDR1 and CDR2: SEHNR, FQNEAQ (reference sequence). CDR3 sequence reads: CASSLANEETQYF. In DNA, the CDR3 is TGTGCCAGCAGCTTAGCCAATGAGGAGACCCAGTACTTC.

The chain combines TRBV29-1 with TRBJ2-7; a weak D match, TRBD1 (5 bases). V was clipped by 3 bases and J by 5 bases, with 11 bases between them. Germline V gives CDR1 SQVTM, CDR2 ANQGSEA. The CDR3 is 12 residues long. The CDR3 loop is CSVEGPVDEQYF. In nucleotides, the CDR3 is TGCAGCGTTGAGGGGCCTGTGGACGAGCAGTACTTC.

The chain combines TRBV5-1 with TRBJ1-4; D unresolved. This CDR3 is built from 15 residues. Germline CDR1 SGHRS, CDR2 YFSETQ. The V and J ends lost 4 bases and 0 bases respectively, with 10 bases between them. CDR3 DNA sequence: TGCGCCAGCAGCGAGGCGGTCTCAACTAATGAAAAACTGTTTTTT. Its protein product is CASSEAVSTNEKLFF.